This T cell receptor (beta chain) was identified in a study of immune reconstitution after stem cell transplant in scleroderma. TCRdb reprocessed the RT-PCR reads via MiXCR and lists one record per CDR3 protein. The sample yields some 460 distinct CDR3 sequences, more than 20% seen once. Trimming at V came to 1 base and at J to 6 bases, leaving 7 bases not matched to a gene. CDR1 is SGHAT, CDR2 FQNNGV, per germline. The CDR3 loop spans 16 amino acids. Relative to its sample, this clonotype is large. Sampling took place before or after autologous hematopoietic stem cell transplantation (not recorded which). The sequence was collected from a female donor with systemic sclerosis. The chain uses TRBV11-2 and TRBJ2-1, with 9 bases matching TRBD2. The CDR3 sequence: CASSLGAGGGRNEQFF. The CDR3 nucleotides read TGTGCCAGCAGCTTAGGGGCGGGAGGGGGCCGCAATGAGCAGTTCTTC.